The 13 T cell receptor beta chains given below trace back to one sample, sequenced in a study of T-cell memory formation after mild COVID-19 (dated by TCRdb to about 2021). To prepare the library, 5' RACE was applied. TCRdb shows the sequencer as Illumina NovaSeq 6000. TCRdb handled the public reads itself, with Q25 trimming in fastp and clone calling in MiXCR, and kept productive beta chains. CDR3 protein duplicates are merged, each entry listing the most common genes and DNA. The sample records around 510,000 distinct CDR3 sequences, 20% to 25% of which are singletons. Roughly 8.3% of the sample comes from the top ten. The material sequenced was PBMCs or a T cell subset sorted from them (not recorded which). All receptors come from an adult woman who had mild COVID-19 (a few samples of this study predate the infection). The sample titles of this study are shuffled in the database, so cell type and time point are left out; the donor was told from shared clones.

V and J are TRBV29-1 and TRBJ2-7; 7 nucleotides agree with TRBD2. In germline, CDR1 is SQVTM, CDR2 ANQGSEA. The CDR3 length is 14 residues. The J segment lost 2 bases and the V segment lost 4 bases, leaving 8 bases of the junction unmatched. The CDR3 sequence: CSVVPGTIPYEQYF. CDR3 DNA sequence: TGCAGCGTTGTTCCAGGGACTATCCCCTACGAGCAGTACTTC.

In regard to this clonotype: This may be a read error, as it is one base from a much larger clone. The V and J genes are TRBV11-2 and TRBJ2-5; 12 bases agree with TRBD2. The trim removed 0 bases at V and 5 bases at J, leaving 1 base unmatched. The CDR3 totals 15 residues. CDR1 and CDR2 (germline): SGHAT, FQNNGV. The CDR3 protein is CASSLETSGSETQYF. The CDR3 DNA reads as TGTGCCAGCAGCTTAGAGACTAGCGGGAGCGAGACCCAGTACTTC.

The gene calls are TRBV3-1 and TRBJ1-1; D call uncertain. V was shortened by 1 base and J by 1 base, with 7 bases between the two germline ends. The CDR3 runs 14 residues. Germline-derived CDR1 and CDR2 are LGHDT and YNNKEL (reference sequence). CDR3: CASSQVSGNTEAFF. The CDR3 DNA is TGTGCCAGCAGCCAAGTCTCCGGGAACACTGAAGCTTTCTTT.

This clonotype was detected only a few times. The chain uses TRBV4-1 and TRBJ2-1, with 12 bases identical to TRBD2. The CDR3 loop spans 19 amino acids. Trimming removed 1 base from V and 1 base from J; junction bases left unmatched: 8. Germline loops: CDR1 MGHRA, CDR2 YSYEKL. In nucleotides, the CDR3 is TGCGCCAGCAGCCAAGGTGTACTAGCGGGGGGCCATTCCTACAATGAGCAGTTCTTC. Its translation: CASSQGVLAGGHSYNEQFF.

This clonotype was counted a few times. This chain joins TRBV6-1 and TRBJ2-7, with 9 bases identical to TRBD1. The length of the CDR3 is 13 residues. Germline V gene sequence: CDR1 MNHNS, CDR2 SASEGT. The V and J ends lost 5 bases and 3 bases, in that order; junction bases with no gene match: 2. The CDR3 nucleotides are TGTGCCAGCAGTTGGGACAGGGACTACGAGCAGTACTTC. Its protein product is CASSWDRDYEQYF.

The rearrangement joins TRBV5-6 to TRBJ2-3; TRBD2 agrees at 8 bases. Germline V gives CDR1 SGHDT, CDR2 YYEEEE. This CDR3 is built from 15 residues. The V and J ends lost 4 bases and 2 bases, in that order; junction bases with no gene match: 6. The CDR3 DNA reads TGTGCCAGCAGCCCCCAGACTAGCGACACAGATACGCAGTATTTT. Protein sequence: CASSPQTSDTDTQYF. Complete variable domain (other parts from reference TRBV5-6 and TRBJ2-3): DAGVTQSPTHLIKTRGQQVTLRCSPKSGHDTVSWYQQALGQGPQFIFQYYEEEERQRGNFPDRFSGHQFPNYSSELNVNALLLGDSALYLCASSPQTSDTDTQYFGPGTRLTVL.

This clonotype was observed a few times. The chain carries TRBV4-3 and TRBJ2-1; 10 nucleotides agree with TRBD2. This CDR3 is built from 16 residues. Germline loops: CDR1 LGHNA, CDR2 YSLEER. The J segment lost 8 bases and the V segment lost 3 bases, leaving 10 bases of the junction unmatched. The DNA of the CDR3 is TGCGCCAGCAGCCAGTTGGTAGCGGGAGGCGTCGATGAGCAGTTCTTC. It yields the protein CASSQLVAGGVDEQFF.

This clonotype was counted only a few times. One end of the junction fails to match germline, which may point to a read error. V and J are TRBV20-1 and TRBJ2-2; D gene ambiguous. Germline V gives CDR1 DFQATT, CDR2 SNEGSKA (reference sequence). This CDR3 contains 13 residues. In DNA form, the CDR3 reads TGCAGTGCTACCGTTCCGAACACCGGTGAGCTGTTTTTT. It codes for CSATVPNTGELFF.

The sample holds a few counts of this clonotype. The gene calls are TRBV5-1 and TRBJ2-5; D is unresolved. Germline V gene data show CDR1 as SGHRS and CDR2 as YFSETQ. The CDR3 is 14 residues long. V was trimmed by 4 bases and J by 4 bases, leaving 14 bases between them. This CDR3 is CASSPFGPGETQYF. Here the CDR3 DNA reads TGCGCCAGCAGCCCCTTCGGACCAGGAGAGACCCAGTACTTC.

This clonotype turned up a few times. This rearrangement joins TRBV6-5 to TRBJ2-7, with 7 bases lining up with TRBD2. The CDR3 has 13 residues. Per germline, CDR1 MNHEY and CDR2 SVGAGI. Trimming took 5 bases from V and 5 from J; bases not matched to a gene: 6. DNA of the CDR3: TGTGCCAGCAGTGACGTCCGGGGGGACGAGCAGTACTTC. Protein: CASSDVRGDEQYF.

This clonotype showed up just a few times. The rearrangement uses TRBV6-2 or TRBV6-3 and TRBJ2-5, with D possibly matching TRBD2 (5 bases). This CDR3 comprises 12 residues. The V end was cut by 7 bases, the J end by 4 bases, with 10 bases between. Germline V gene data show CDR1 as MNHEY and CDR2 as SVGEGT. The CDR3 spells CASTGGRETQYF. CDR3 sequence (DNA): TGTGCCAGCACCGGTGGGAGAGAGACCCAGTACTTC.

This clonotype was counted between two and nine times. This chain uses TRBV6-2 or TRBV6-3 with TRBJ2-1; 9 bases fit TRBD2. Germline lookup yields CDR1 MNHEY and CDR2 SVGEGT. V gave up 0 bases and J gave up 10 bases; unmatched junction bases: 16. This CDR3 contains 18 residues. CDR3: CASSYSRRASGISNEQFF. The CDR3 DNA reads TGTGCCAGCAGTTACTCTCGAAGGGCTAGCGGGATATCGAACGAGCAGTTCTTC.

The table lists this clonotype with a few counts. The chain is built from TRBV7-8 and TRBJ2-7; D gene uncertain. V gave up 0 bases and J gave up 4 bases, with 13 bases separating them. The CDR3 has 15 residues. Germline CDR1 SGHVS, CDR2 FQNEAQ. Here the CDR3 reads CASSLATTSSYEQYF. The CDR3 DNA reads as TGTGCCAGCAGCTTAGCCACAACCTCCTCGTACGAGCAGTACTTC.